This is a list of T cell receptor beta chains from one sample in a study of T cell repertoires in cytomegalovirus infection. Their antigens are not known. TCRdb re-derived calls from the reads in MiXCR, one entry per CDR3 protein. The profile covers approximately 1,000,000 distinct CDR3 sequences, with around a third appearing a single time and around 15% taken by the ten largest. Sequences were derived from cultured CD8+ T cells from PBMCs, sampled from culture after CMV antigen stimulation. These TCRs come from a human donor in good health (CMV status not recorded). Some clones in this sample may be carry-over from other donors' samples. Each CDR3 is given with its conserved first and last residue. D genes are given only for firm matches. Only some rows state a clone size, as once, few, many or a class for expanded clones.

J gene: TRBJ1-2; clone size: few; V gene: TRBV7-6; D gene: TRBD1; CDR3 protein: CASSETGGNYGYTF; CDR3 DNA: TGTGCCAGCAGCGAGACAGGGGGCAACTATGGCTACACCTTC
J gene: TRBJ2-7; clone size: few; V gene: TRBV2; D gene: TRBD1; CDR3 protein: CASRLRTGPLYEQYF; CDR3 DNA: TGTGCCAGCAGGCTCCGGACAGGTCCCCTCTACGAGCAGTACTTC
J gene: TRBJ1-4; clone size: -; V gene: TRBV19; D gene: -; CDR3 protein: CASSNPEGLNEKLFF; CDR3 DNA: TGTGCCAGTAGTAATCCGGAGGGCCTTAATGAAAAACTGTTTTTT
J gene: TRBJ1-2; clone size: -; V gene: TRBV12-3/TRBV12-4; D gene: -; CDR3 protein: CASSLHSRGVIYGYTF; CDR3 DNA: TGTGCCAGCAGTTTACACTCGCGAGGGGTGATCTATGGCTACACCTTC
J gene: TRBJ2-6; clone size: -; V gene: TRBV9; D gene: -; CDR3 protein: CASSVDWRPVSGANVLTF; CDR3 DNA: TGTGCCAGCAGCGTAGATTGGCGTCCTGTCTCTGGGGCCAACGTCCTGACTTTC
J gene: TRBJ1-3; clone size: -; V gene: TRBV7-8; D gene: -; CDR3 protein: CASSPQQALSGNTIYF; CDR3 DNA: TGTGCCAGCAGCCCCCAACAGGCTCTATCTGGAAACACCATATATTTT
J gene: TRBJ1-1; clone size: -; V gene: TRBV6-6; D gene: TRBD1; CDR3 protein: CASSLSPRQGGTEAFF; CDR3 DNA: TGTGCCAGCAGCTTAAGCCCTCGACAGGGCGGGACTGAAGCTTTCTTT
J gene: TRBJ2-3; clone size: -; V gene: TRBV27; D gene: TRBD2; CDR3 protein: CASIRTSGGLSTDTQYF; CDR3 DNA: TGTGCCAGCATCCGGACTAGCGGGGGGCTGAGCACAGATACGCAGTATTTT
J gene: TRBJ1-2; clone size: few; V gene: TRBV2; D gene: -; CDR3 protein: CASSEVLTQGLSYTF; CDR3 DNA: TGTGCCAGCAGTGAAGTTCTGACTCAGGGATTGAGCTACACCTTC
J gene: TRBJ2-1; clone size: many; V gene: TRBV11-1; D gene: -; CDR3 protein: CASSQEGTISNEQFF; CDR3 DNA: TGTGCCAGCAGCCAAGAGGGGACCATAAGCAATGAGCAGTTCTTC
J gene: TRBJ1-5; clone size: few; V gene: TRBV12-3/TRBV12-4; D gene: -; CDR3 protein: CASGGGFPQPQHF; CDR3 DNA: TGTGCCAGCGGAGGGGGGTTCCCTCAGCCCCAGCATTTT
J gene: TRBJ1-2; clone size: -; V gene: TRBV27; D gene: TRBD1; CDR3 protein: CASRLRQGAPGYTF; CDR3 DNA: TGTGCCAGCAGGCTGCGACAGGGGGCGCCTGGCTACACCTTC
J gene: TRBJ1-1; clone size: few; V gene: TRBV6-1; D gene: -; CDR3 protein: CASSEWGVTEAFF; CDR3 DNA: TGTGCCAGCAGTGAGTGGGGAGTCACTGAAGCTTTCTTT
J gene: TRBJ2-5; clone size: -; V gene: TRBV19; D gene: -; CDR3 protein: CASSIHLQETQYF; CDR3 DNA: TGTGCCAGTAGTATCCATCTCCAAGAGACCCAGTACTTC
J gene: TRBJ2-5; clone size: many; V gene: TRBV6-1; D gene: -; CDR3 protein: CASSSLPDSQETQYF; CDR3 DNA: TGTGCCAGCAGTTCCCTCCCGGACAGCCAAGAGACCCAGTACTTC
J gene: TRBJ2-1; clone size: -; V gene: TRBV3-1; D gene: TRBD2; CDR3 protein: CASSLGKTSGGENEQFF; CDR3 DNA: TGTGCCAGCAGCCTCGGGAAGACTAGCGGGGGGGAAAATGAGCAGTTCTTC
J gene: TRBJ2-7; clone size: few; V gene: TRBV14; D gene: -; CDR3 protein: CASSLSKGSEQYF; CDR3 DNA: TGTGCCAGCAGCCTAAGTAAGGGAAGCGAGCAGTACTTC
J gene: TRBJ1-5; clone size: -; V gene: TRBV7-2; D gene: -; CDR3 protein: CASSITQTHNQPQHF; CDR3 DNA: TGTGCCAGCAGCATTACCCAGACTCACAATCAGCCCCAGCATTTT
J gene: TRBJ2-6; clone size: many; V gene: TRBV7-2; D gene: -; CDR3 protein: CASSPLGASSGANVLTF; CDR3 DNA: TGTGCCAGCAGCCCCCTCGGTGCAAGCTCTGGGGCCAACGTCCTGACTTTC
J gene: TRBJ2-3; clone size: few; V gene: TRBV2; D gene: TRBD2; CDR3 protein: CASLFPGLAGASDTQYF; CDR3 DNA: TGTGCCAGCCTTTTTCCGGGACTAGCGGGAGCCTCCGATACGCAGTATTTT
J gene: TRBJ2-1; clone size: few; V gene: TRBV6-6; D gene: -; CDR3 protein: CASSYRADGNEQFF; CDR3 DNA: TGTGCCAGCAGTTACAGGGCCGACGGTAATGAGCAGTTCTTC
J gene: TRBJ2-5; clone size: many; V gene: TRBV7-8; D gene: -; CDR3 protein: CASSLVPQGDQETQYF; CDR3 DNA: TGTGCCAGCAGCTTAGTACCCCAGGGAGACCAAGAGACCCAGTACTTC
J gene: TRBJ2-5; clone size: -; V gene: TRBV13; D gene: -; CDR3 protein: CASTLKGELLQETQYF; CDR3 DNA: TGTGCCAGCACCCTAAAGGGGGAGCTATTACAAGAGACCCAGTACTTC
J gene: TRBJ1-2; clone size: few; V gene: TRBV27; D gene: TRBD1; CDR3 protein: CASSDWTGLYGYTF; CDR3 DNA: TGTGCCAGCAGTGACTGGACAGGGCTCTATGGCTACACCTTC
J gene: TRBJ2-7; clone size: many; V gene: TRBV7-9; D gene: TRBD1; CDR3 protein: CASSHGTGTGEQYF; CDR3 DNA: TGTGCCAGCAGCCACGGGACAGGGACTGGCGAGCAGTACTTC
J gene: TRBJ2-3; clone size: -; V gene: TRBV12-3/TRBV12-4; D gene: -; CDR3 protein: CASSLGSLGPYF; CDR3 DNA: TGTGCCAGCAGTTTGGGGAGCCTGGGACCGTATTTT
J gene: TRBJ2-7; clone size: many; V gene: TRBV7-6; D gene: -; CDR3 protein: CASSSRAGSSYEQYF; CDR3 DNA: TGTGCCAGCAGCTCTCGGGCAGGGAGCTCCTACGAGCAGTACTTC
J gene: TRBJ1-1; clone size: -; V gene: TRBV19; D gene: TRBD1; CDR3 protein: CASGRRTGGRTEAFF; CDR3 DNA: TGTGCCAGTGGTCGAAGGACAGGGGGCAGGACTGAAGCTTTCTTT
J gene: TRBJ1-2; clone size: -; V gene: TRBV7-9; D gene: TRBD1; CDR3 protein: CASSLADRAYLYGYTF; CDR3 DNA: TGTGCCAGCAGCCTCGCCGACAGGGCGTACCTCTATGGCTACACCTTC
J gene: TRBJ2-5; clone size: -; V gene: TRBV5-5; D gene: TRBD1; CDR3 protein: CASSKDRVTRETQYF; CDR3 DNA: TGTGCCAGCAGCAAGGACAGGGTTACTCGAGAGACCCAGTACTTC
J gene: TRBJ1-1; clone size: many; V gene: TRBV27; D gene: -; CDR3 protein: CASSLSVNTEAFF; CDR3 DNA: TGTGCCAGCAGCTTATCGGTGAACACTGAAGCTTTCTTT